This T cell receptor beta chain was identified during a study of CD8+ T cells in alopecia areata. The wider study: Treated individuals took tofacitinib by mouth, 5 to 10 mg twice daily.

Germline CDR1 and CDR2: MNHNS and SASEGT. CDR3 length equals 14 residues. V lost 5 bases, J lost 1 base, and 11 bases lay in between. General study findings and limits: Normal skin's resident alphabeta T cells are sequenced alongside lesional scalp T cells. It was lesional scalp, especially alopecia totalis/universalis, that showed higher clonality than normal scalp.

On this clone itself: The antigen remains undetermined.

RNA extraction and reverse transcription yielded cDNA as sequencing template. Assay: immunoSEQ multiplex PCR; the TCRdb copy retains only in-frame clones and omits some. The sample shows roughly 150,000 clones, about nine tenths of them seen only once. Sequencing used CD8+ T cells sorted from blood, obtained at week 0. V and J are TRBV6-1 and TRBJ1-1, with a tentative D call TRBD1 (6 bases). This TCR was recovered from a human donor with alopecia areata. The CDR3 loop is CASSMTGPNTEAFF. The CDR3 nucleotides read TGTGCCAGCAGTATGACAGGCCCGAACACTGAAGCTTTCTTT.